What follows is one T cell receptor (beta chain) and its context. Looked up from germline, CDR1 is SNHLY and CDR2 is FYNNEI. V lost 10 bases and J lost 8, with 21 bases in between. This CDR3 has 14 residues. The protocol was immunoSEQ multiplex PCR, while the TCRdb copy is restricted to in-frame clones and leaves out a portion. The repertoire consists of a few hundred thousand clones, with over 80% occurring once and the leading ten covering over 3.5%. This sample is drawn from a study of blood T cell repertoires in COVID-19. About the study: From T cells, B-cell-depleted T cells, or PBMCs came the material, which was cDNA or gDNA.

This TCR was recovered from a woman aged 50 to 65 with active or convalescent COVID-19. The chain links TRBV2 to TRBJ2-1; D is undetermined. Sequenced sample: peripheral blood. CDR3 nucleotide sequence: TGTGCCACTTCCATACGGTTTTTGATCCATGAGCAGTTCTTC. Translating gives CATSIRFLIHEQFF.